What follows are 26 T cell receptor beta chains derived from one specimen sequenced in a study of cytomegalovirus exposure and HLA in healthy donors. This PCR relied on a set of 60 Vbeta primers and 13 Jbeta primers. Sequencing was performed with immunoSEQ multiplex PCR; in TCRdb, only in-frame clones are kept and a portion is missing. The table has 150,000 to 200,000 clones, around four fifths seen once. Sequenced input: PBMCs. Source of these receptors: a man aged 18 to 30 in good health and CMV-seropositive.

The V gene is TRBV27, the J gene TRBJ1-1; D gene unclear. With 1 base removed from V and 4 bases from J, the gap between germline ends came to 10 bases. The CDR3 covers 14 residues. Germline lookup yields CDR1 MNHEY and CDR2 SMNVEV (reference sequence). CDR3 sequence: CASSLLGGSTEAFF. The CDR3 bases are TGTGCCAGCAGTTTATTAGGCGGGTCCACTGAAGCTTTCTTT.

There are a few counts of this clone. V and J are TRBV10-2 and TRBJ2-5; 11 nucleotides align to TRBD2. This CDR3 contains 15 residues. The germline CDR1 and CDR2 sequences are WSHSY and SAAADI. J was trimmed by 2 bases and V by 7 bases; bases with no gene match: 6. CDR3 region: CASNSGTSGQETQYF. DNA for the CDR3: TGCGCCAGCAATTCCGGGACTAGCGGACAAGAGACCCAGTACTTC.

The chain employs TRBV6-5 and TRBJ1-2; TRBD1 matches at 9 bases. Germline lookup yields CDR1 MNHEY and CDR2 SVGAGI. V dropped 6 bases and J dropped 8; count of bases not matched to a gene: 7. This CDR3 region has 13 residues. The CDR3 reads CASSPDRGTGYTF. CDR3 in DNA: TGTGCCAGCAGCCCTGACAGGGGGACAGGCTACACCTTC.

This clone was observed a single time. The CDR3, as DNA: TGTGCCAGCAGTTCTTCTAGCGGGACCAACGTTAGGAGGTCCTACAATGAGCAGTTCTTC. Translation gives CASSSSSGTNVRRSYNEQFF. The V gene is TRBV13, the J gene TRBJ2-1; TRBD2 matches at 9 bases. Trimming removed 6 bases from V and 1 base from J; junction bases left unmatched: 19. The germline gives CDR1 PRHDT, CDR2 FYEKMQ (reference sequence). The CDR3 length is 20 residues. The full variable domain, its missing parts supplied by reference TRBV13 and TRBJ2-1, is AAGVIQSPRHLIKEKRETATLKCYPIPRHDTVYWYQQGPGQDPQFLISFYEKMQSDKGSIPDRFSAQQFSDYHSELNMSSLELGDSALYFCASSSSSGTNVRRSYNEQFFGPGTRLTVL.

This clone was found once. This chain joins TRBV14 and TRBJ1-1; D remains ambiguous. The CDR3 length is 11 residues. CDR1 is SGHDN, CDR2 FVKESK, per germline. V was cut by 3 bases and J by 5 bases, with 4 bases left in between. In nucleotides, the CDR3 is TGTGCCAGCAGCCATACAACTGAAGCTTTCTTT. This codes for CASSHTTEAFF.

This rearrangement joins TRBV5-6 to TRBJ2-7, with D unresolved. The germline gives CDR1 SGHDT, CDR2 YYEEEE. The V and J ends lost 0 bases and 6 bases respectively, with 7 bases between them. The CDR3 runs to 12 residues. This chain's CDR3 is CASSLGGPEQYF. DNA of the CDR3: TGTGCCAGCAGCTTGGGTGGCCCCGAGCAGTACTTC.

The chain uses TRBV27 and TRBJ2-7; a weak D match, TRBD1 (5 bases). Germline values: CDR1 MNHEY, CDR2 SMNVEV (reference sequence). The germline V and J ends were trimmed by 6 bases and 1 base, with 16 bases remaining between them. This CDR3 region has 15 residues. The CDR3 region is CASSTKGLPSYEQYF. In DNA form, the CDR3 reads TGTGCCAGCAGCACTAAGGGGTTGCCGTCCTACGAGCAGTACTTC.

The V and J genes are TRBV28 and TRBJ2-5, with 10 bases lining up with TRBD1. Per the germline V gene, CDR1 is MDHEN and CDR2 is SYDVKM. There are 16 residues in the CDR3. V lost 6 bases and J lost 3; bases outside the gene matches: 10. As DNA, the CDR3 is TGTGCCAGCAGAAAATACGGGACAGGGGATAAAGAGACCCAGTACTTC. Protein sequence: CASRKYGTGDKETQYF.

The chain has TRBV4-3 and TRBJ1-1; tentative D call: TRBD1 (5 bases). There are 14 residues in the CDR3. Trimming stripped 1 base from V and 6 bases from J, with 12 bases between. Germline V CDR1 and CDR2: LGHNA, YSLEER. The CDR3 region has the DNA TGCGCCAGCAGCCAAGCCGTTCGGGGGGCTGAAGCTTTCTTT. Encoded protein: CASSQAVRGAEAFF.

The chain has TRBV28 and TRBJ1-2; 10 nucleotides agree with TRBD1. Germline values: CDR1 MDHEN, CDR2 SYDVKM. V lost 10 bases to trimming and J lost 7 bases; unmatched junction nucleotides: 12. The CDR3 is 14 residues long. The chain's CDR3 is CATWTGGMLFGYTF. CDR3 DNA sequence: TGTGCCACCTGGACAGGGGGGATGCTTTTTGGCTACACCTTC.

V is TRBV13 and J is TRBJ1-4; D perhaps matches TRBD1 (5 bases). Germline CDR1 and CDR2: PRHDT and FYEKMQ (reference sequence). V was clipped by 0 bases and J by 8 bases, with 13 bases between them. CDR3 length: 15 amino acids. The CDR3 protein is CASSLGPGVAEKLFF. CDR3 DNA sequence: TGTGCCAGCAGCTTAGGCCCGGGGGTCGCGGAAAAACTGTTTTTT.

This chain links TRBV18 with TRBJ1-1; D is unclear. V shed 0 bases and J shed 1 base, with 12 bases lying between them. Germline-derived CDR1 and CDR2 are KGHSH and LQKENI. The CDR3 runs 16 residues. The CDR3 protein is CASSPPLDNGNTEAFF. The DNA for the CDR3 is TGTGCCAGCTCACCACCGTTAGATAACGGGAACACTGAAGCTTTCTTT.

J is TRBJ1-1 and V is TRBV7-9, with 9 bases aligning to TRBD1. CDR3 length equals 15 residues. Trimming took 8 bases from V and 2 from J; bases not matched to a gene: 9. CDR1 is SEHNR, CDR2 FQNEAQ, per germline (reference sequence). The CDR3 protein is CASAKAGQGNTEAFF. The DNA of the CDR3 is TGTGCCAGCGCTAAGGCGGGACAGGGAAACACTGAAGCTTTCTTT.

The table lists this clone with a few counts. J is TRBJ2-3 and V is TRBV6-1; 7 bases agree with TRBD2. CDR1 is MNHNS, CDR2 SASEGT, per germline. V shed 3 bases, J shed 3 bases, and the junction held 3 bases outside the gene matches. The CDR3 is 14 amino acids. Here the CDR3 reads CASSEDGRTDTQYF. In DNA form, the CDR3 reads TGTGCCAGCAGTGAGGACGGGAGGACAGATACGCAGTATTTT.

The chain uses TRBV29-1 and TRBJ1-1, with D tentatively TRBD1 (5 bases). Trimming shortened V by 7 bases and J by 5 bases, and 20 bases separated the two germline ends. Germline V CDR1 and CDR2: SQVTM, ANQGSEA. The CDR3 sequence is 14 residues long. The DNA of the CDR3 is TGCAGCGCTGCGCCCAGATCGGGGGGAACTGAAGCTTTCTTT. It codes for CSAAPRSGGTEAFF.

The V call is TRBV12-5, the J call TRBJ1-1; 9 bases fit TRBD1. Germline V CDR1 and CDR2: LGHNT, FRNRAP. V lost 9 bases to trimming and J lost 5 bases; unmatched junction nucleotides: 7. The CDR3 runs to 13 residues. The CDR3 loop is CARGEQGATEAFF. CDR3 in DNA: TGTGCTAGGGGCGAACAGGGGGCGACTGAAGCTTTCTTT.

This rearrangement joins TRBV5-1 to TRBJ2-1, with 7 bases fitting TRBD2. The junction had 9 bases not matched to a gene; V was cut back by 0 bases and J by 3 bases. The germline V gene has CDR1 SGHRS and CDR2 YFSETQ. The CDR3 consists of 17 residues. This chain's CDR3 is CASSLEIASGNYNEQFF. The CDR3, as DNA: TGCGCCAGCAGCTTGGAGATTGCTAGCGGAAACTACAATGAGCAGTTCTTC.

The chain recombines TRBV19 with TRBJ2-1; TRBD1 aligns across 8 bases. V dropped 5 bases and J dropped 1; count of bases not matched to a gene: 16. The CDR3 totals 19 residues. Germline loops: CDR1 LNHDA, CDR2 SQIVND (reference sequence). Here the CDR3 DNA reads TGTGCCAGTAGTGTATTGGACAGGGTAGCCAGTAGGTCCTACAATGAGCAGTTCTTC. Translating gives CASSVLDRVASRSYNEQFF.

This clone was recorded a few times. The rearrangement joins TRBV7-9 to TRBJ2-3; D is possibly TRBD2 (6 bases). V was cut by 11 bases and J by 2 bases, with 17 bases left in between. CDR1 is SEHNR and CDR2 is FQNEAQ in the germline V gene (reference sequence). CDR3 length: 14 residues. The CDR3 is CAGGKKTPTDTQYF. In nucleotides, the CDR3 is TGTGCCGGGGGGAAAAAGACCCCCACAGATACGCAGTATTTT.

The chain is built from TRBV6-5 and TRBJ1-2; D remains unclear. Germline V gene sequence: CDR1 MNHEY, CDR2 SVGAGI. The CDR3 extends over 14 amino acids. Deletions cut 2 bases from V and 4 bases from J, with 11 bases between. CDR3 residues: CASSYLNPLYGYTF. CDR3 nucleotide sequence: TGTGCCAGCAGTTACCTAAATCCTCTCTATGGCTACACCTTC.

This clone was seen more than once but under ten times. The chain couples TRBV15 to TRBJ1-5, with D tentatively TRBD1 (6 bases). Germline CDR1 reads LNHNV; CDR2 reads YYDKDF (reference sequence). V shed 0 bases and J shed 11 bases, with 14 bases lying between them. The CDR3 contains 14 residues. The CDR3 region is CATSRDRGSIAQHF. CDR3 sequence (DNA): TGTGCCACCAGCAGAGACAGGGGTAGTATTGCCCAGCATTTT.

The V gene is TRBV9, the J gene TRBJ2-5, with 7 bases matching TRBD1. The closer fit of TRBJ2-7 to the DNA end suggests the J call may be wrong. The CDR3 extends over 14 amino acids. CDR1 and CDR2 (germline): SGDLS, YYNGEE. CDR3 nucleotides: TGTGCCAGCAGCTCCCAAGCACAGGGGTACGAGCAGTACTTC. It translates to CASSSQAQGYEQYF.

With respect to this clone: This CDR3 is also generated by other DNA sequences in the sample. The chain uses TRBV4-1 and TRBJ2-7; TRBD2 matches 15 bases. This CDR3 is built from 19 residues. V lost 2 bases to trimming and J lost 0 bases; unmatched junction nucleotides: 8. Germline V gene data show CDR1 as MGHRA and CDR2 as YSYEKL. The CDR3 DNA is TGCGCCAGCAGCCAATCCCAAAGGGGACTAGCGGGAGGCTCCTACGAGCAGTACTTC. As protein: CASSQSQRGLAGGSYEQYF.

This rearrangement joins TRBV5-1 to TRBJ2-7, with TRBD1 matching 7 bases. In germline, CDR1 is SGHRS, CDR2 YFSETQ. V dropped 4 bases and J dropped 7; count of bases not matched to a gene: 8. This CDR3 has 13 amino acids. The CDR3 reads CASSVGQSQEQYF. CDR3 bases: TGCGCCAGCAGCGTGGGACAGTCGCAAGAGCAGTACTTC.

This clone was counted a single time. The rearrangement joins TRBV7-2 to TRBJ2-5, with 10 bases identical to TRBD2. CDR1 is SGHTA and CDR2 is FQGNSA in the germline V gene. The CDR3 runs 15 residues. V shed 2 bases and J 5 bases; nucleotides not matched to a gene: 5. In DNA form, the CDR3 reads TGTGCCAGCAGCTTACCCAGCGGGAGGGGGGAGACCCAGTACTTC. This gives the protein CASSLPSGRGETQYF.

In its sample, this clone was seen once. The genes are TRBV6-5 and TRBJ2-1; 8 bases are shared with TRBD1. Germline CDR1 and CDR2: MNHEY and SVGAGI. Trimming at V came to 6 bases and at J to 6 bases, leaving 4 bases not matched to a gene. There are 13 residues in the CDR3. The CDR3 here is CASSRGLGNEQFF. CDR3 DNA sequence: TGTGCCAGCAGCAGGGGGCTGGGCAATGAGCAGTTCTTC.